Below, one T cell receptor beta chain is given with its context. The record originates from a study of OX40 agonist ivuxolimab in advanced cancers. About the study: Every 2 weeks, patients received ivuxolimab intravenously, dosed at 0.01 to 10 mg/kg.

Produced via immunoSEQ multiplex PCR; TCRdb's table is partial and in-frame only. Of around 83,000 clones in the sample, around 90% were seen once. Germline lookup yields CDR1 SGDLS and CDR2 YYNGEE. Trimming cost V 5 bases and J 3 bases, with 19 bases left between them. This CDR3 is 16 amino acids long. Patients who had autoimmune disease history or got systemic immunosuppression were left out. This TCR was sampled from an adult with an advanced solid tumor such as melanoma, head and neck, liver or kidney cancer. The starting material was CD4+ or CD8+ T cells sorted from blood, obtained in a trial of the OX40 agonist ivuxolimab. The chain recombines TRBV9 with TRBJ2-3; perhaps TRBD2 as D (5 bases). DNA of the CDR3: TGTGCCAGCAGTACGGGTATCTCGGAGGTTACAGATACGCAGTATTTT. It translates to CASSTGISEVTDTQYF. The variable domain in full, completed from reference TRBV9 and TRBJ2-3, reads DSGVTQTPKHLITATGQRVTLRCSPRSGDLSVYWYQQSLDQGLQFLIQYYNGEERAKGNILERFSAQQFPDLHSELNLSSLELGDSALYFCASSTGISEVTDTQYFGPGTRLTVL.